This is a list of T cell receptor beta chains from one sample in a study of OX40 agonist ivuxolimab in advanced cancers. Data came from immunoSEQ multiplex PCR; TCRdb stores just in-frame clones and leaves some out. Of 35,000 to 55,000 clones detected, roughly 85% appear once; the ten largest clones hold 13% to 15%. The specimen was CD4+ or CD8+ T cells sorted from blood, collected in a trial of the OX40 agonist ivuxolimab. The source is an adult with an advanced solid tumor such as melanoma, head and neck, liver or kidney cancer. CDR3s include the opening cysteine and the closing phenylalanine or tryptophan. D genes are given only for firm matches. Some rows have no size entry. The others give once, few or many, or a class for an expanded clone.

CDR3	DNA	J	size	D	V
CASKPTGRSEAFF	TGTGCCAGCAAACCTACAGGGAGATCTGAAGCTTTCTTT	TRBJ1-1	NA	NA	TRBV6-1
CASSVLLAGDQETQYF	TGTGCCAGCAGCGTCCTCCTAGCGGGAGACCAAGAGACCCAGTACTTC	TRBJ2-5	NA	TRBD2	TRBV9
CASGFNYGYTF	TGTGCATCGGGCTTTAACTATGGCTACACCTTC	TRBJ1-2	NA	NA	TRBV28
CAMTSGTGDTDTQYF	TGTGCCATGACTTCCGGGACAGGTGACACAGATACGCAGTATTTT	TRBJ2-3	once	TRBD1	TRBV10-3
CASRAYIGQGLISYNEQFF	TGTGCCAGTAGAGCGTATATAGGACAGGGCTTGATTTCCTACAATGAGCAGTTCTTC	TRBJ2-1	NA	TRBD1	TRBV19
CASSPRRDRSGTEAFF	TGTGCCAGCAGCCCTAGGCGGGACAGAAGCGGCACTGAAGCTTTCTTT	TRBJ1-1	NA	TRBD1	TRBV7-8
CASTGGRYTQYF	TGTGCCAGCACCGGCGGGAGGTATACGCAGTATTTT	TRBJ2-3	NA	TRBD2	TRBV2
CASSLVPAGRETQYF	TGTGCCAGCAGCTTAGTCCCGGCAGGGAGAGAGACCCAGTACTTC	TRBJ2-5	NA	NA	TRBV7-8
CASSPGIGIFYGYTF	TGTGCCAGCAGCCCTGGAATTGGGATTTTCTATGGCTACACCTTC	TRBJ1-2	NA	NA	TRBV5-5
CASRDRGTIRAGELFF	TGTGCCAGCAGGGACAGGGGGACAATTCGCGCCGGGGAGCTGTTTTTT	TRBJ2-2	NA	TRBD1	TRBV28
CASSQAGVYEQYF	TGTGCCAGCAGCCAAGCCGGGGTCTACGAGCAGTACTTC	TRBJ2-7	NA	NA	TRBV4-2
CASSRSGRFNEQYF	TGTGCCAGCAGCCGTAGCGGGAGGTTCAACGAGCAGTACTTC	TRBJ2-7	NA	TRBD2	TRBV14
CASSRGLRNEKLFF	TGTGCCAGCAGTAGGGGCTTGAGAAATGAAAAACTGTTTTTT	TRBJ1-4	NA	NA	TRBV28
CASSLRRGYTEAFF	TGTGCCAGCAGTCTACGAAGGGGATACACTGAAGCTTTCTTT	TRBJ1-1	NA	NA	TRBV11-2
CASSLGQSGYTF	TGTGCCAGCAGCTTAGGACAGTCTGGCTACACCTTC	TRBJ1-2	NA	NA	TRBV7-2